The 17 T cell receptor beta chains given below trace back to one sample, sequenced in a study of Graves' ophthalmopathy and Graves' hyperthyroidism. RNA transcripts yielded amplified TCR beta CDR3 regions. First-round RT-PCR employed HTBI primers, with a second-round multiplex PCR after it. MiXCR, run by TCRdb on the multiplex PCR reads, gives a single entry per CDR3 protein. The sample contains approximately 700,000 distinct CDR3 sequences, approximately 40% of which appear only once. Sample: peripheral blood. The receptors were sampled from an adult man with Graves' ophthalmopathy.

Concerning this clonotype itself: The junction differs from germline at one of its ends, possibly a read error. The chain carries TRBV5-1 and TRBJ2-5; the D gene is possibly TRBD1 (5 bases). Per the germline V gene, CDR1 is SGHRS and CDR2 is YFSETQ. The CDR3 totals 13 residues. Here the CDR3 reads CASSPGQREIQYF. The CDR3 DNA is TGCGCCAGCAGCCCAGGACAACGTGAGATCCAGTACTTC.

This clonotype was seen repeatedly, ten times or more. The V gene is TRBV15, the J gene TRBJ1-6; TRBD1 matches at 7 bases. With 10 bases clipped from V and 7 bases from J, the junction kept 13 bases outside the gene matches. The CDR3 consists of 15 residues. Germline V gene lookup returns CDR1 LNHNV and CDR2 YYDKDF (reference sequence). The CDR3 coding sequence is TGTGCCAGCACACAGGGGAGGGGGTCGAATTCACCCCTCCACTTT. Translating it yields CASTQGRGSNSPLHF.

This rearrangement joins TRBV7-9 to TRBJ2-5, with TRBD2 identical over 9 bases. Germline assignment: CDR1 SEHNR and CDR2 FQNEAQ (reference sequence). The CDR3 extends over 16 amino acids. The V gene end was trimmed by 4 bases and the J gene end by 3 bases; junction bases not matched to a gene: 9. CDR3: CASSSRGGRAEETQYF. The CDR3 DNA sequence: TGTGCCAGCAGCTCCCGGGGCGGGAGGGCCGAAGAGACCCAGTACTTC.

As regards this clonotype: No DNA is shown, since the ends of the CDR3 on it are uncertain; the CDR3 is the one TCRdb lists. The rearrangement links TRBV10-3 to TRBJ1-2. Ends included, the CDR3 has 11 residues. In germline, CDR1 is ENHRY, CDR2 SYGVKD. CDR3 residues: CASSDSYGCTF.

V and J are TRBV2 and TRBJ1-6; D is unresolved. Germline V lookup: CDR1 SNHLY, CDR2 FYNNEI. Trimming stripped 1 base from V and 9 bases from J, with 13 bases between. The length of the CDR3 is 15 residues. This CDR3 reads CASSEEARVGSPLHF. Here the CDR3 DNA reads TGTGCCAGCAGTGAAGAAGCCCGGGTTGGTTCACCCCTCCACTTT.

This clonotype was observed many times. V is TRBV19 and J is TRBJ1-5; possibly TRBD1 for D (6 bases). Per germline, CDR1 LNHDA and CDR2 SQIVND (reference sequence). The CDR3 is 13 amino acids. Trimming left V 6 bases short and J 6 bases short, with 12 bases between. The chain's CDR3 is CASSTGLSQPQHF. The CDR3 DNA sequence: TGTGCCAGTAGCACAGGGTTGTCTCAGCCCCAGCATTTT.

For this clonotype: Compared with germline, one end of the junction differs, possibly owing to a read error. The CDR3 is CASSAGSGGNQPQHF. CDR3 sequence (DNA): TGTGCCAGCAGTGCGGGGTCAGGAGGGAATCAGCCCCAGCATTTT. V gene TRBV24-1 combines with J gene TRBJ1-5; D unresolved. The CDR3 has 15 residues. Germline CDR1 and CDR2: KGHDR and SFDVKD.

The J gene is TRBJ2-7, the V gene TRBV7-2; a weak D match, TRBD1 (6 bases). Between the trimmed V and J ends, which lost 5 bases and 2 bases, there was a span of 19 bases. Germline V gene lookup returns CDR1 SGHTA and CDR2 FQGNSA. CDR3 length: 16 amino acids. CDR3 sequence reads: CASSRSLQGLTYEQYF. In DNA form, the CDR3 reads TGTGCCAGCAGCCGCTCGTTACAGGGCTTAACCTACGAGCAGTACTTC.

This clonotype has more than one count but fewer than ten. One base separates it from a far larger clone, so it is likely a read error. V and J are TRBV29-1 and TRBJ2-5; 7 bases match TRBD2. The CDR3 extends over 10 amino acids. In germline, CDR1 is SQVTM, CDR2 ANQGSEA. With V trimmed by 7 bases and J by 5 bases, 1 base remained unmatched. CDR3 coding DNA: TGCAGCGGGGGGGGGGAGACCCAGTACTTC. Translation: CSGGGETQYF. Variable domain in full (rest from reference TRBV29-1 and TRBJ2-5): SAVISQKPSRDICQRGTSLTIQCQVDSQVTMMFWYRQQPGQSLTLIATANQGSEATYESGFVIDKFPISRPNLTFSTLTVSNMSPEDSSIYLCSGGGETQYFGPGTRLLVL.

This clonotype came up many times. The genes are TRBV19 and TRBJ1-5, with D tentatively TRBD1 (6 bases). The CDR3 is 14 residues long. Per the germline V gene, CDR1 is LNHDA and CDR2 is SQIVND (reference sequence). The V end lost 7 bases, the J end lost 7 bases, and 17 bases lay between the germline ends. CDR3 DNA: TGTGCCAGTAAAACAGGGATCGGGGACCAGCCCCAGCATTTT. Its protein is CASKTGIGDQPQHF.

A word on this clonotype: A much larger clone is a single base away; this may be a read error. The genes are TRBV7-8 and TRBJ1-5; D remains ambiguous. Looked up from germline, CDR1 is SGHVS and CDR2 is FQNEAQ. The CDR3 extends over 14 amino acids. CDR3: CAGSLVWPGQPQHF. The CDR3, as DNA: TGTGCCGGCAGTTTAGTGTGGCCAGGACAGCCCCAGCATTTT.

The gene calls are TRBV25-1 and TRBJ2-2, with 7 bases aligning to TRBD1. The V gene end was trimmed by 8 bases and the J gene end by 1 base; junction bases not matched to a gene: 7. The germline V gene encodes CDR1 MGHDK and CDR2 SYGVNS. CDR3 length equals 15 residues. CDR3 nucleotides: TGTGCCAGCTGGCGGACAGGAGGGAACACCGGGGAGCTGTTTTTT. It specifies CASWRTGGNTGELFF.

The chain links TRBV11-2 to TRBJ1-2; 9 bases align to TRBD1. This CDR3 contains 15 residues. With 0 bases clipped from V and 8 bases from J, the junction kept 7 bases outside the gene matches. CDR1 SGHAT and CDR2 FQNNGV come from the germline V gene. In DNA, the CDR3 is TGTGCCAGCAGCTTAGAGGGACAGGGAGAGAGGGGCTACACCTTC. Protein product: CASSLEGQGERGYTF.

The V gene is TRBV29-1, the J gene TRBJ2-5; either TRBD1 or TRBD2 may fit D (6 bases each). The V end was cut by 4 bases, the J end by 6 bases, with 12 bases between. CDR1 is SQVTM and CDR2 is ANQGSEA in the germline V gene. The CDR3 extends over 12 amino acids. For the CDR3, the DNA is TGCAGCGTTGTAGGGGGGAGGAAGACCCAGTACTTC. Protein sequence: CSVVGGRKTQYF.

V is TRBV20-1 and J is TRBJ1-1, with 7 bases matching TRBD1. This CDR3 region has 15 residues. V lost 0 bases and J lost 9; bases outside the gene matches: 13. Germline values: CDR1 DFQATT, CDR2 SNEGSKA (reference sequence). DNA for the CDR3: TGCAGTGCTAGAGATCGCGCAGGGGGTTTGTTTCAAGCTTTCTTT. This encodes CSARDRAGGLFQAFF.

Concerning this clonotype itself: This may come from a read error, since a much larger clone is one base off. The chain uses TRBV20-1 and TRBJ2-7; 12 bases line up with TRBD2. This CDR3 contains 12 residues. Unmatched junction bases numbered 2, after V lost 5 bases and J lost 6 bases. Germline-derived CDR1 and CDR2 are DFQATT and SNEGSKA (reference sequence). CDR3 loop: CSAPGLAGEQYF. CDR3 coding DNA: TGCAGTGCTCCGGGACTAGCGGGCGAGCAGTACTTC.

The J gene is TRBJ1-5, the V gene TRBV10-3; no clear D gene. With 0 bases removed from V and 2 bases from J, the gap between germline ends came to 26 bases. This CDR3 spans 21 amino acids. The germline V gene has CDR1 ENHRY and CDR2 SYGVKD. The CDR3 loop is CAISESVKLVKGFPRNQPQHF. Here the CDR3 DNA reads TGTGCCATCAGTGAGTCGGTTAAGTTGGTCAAAGGATTCCCACGCAATCAGCCCCAGCATTTT.